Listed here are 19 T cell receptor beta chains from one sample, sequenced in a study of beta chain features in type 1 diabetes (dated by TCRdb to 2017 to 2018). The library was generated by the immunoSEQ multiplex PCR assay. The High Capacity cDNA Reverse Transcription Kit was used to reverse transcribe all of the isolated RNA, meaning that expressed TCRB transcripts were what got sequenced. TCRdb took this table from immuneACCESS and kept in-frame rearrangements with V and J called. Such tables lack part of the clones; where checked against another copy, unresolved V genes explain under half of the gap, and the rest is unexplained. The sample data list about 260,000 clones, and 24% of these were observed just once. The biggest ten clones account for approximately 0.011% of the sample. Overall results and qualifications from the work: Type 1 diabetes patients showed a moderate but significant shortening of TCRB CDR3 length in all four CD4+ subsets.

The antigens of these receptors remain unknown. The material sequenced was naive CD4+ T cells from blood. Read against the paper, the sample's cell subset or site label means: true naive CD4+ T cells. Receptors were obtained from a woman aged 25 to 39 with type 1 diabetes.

The CDR3 DNA reads TGTGCCAGCAGTTCCCAATCATGGCCCTACGAGCAGTACTTC. Translation gives CASSSQSWPYEQYF. This sequence joins TRBV6-6 and TRBJ2-7, with D unclear. Germline CDR1 and CDR2: MNHNY and SVGAGI (reference sequence). The CDR3 has 14 amino acids. Trimming took 4 bases from V and 2 from J, leaving 12 bases between them.

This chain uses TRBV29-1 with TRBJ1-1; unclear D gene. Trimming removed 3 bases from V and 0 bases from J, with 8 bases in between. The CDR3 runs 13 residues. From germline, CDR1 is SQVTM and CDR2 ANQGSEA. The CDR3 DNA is TGCAGCGTTGAGCAGGCAATGAACACTGAAGCTTTCTTT. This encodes CSVEQAMNTEAFF.

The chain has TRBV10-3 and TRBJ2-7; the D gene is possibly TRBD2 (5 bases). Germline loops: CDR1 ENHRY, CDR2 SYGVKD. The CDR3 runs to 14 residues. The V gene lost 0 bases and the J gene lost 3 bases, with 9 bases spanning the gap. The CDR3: CAISESYRGYEQYF. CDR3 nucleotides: TGTGCCATCAGTGAGTCGTACCGGGGCTACGAGCAGTACTTC.

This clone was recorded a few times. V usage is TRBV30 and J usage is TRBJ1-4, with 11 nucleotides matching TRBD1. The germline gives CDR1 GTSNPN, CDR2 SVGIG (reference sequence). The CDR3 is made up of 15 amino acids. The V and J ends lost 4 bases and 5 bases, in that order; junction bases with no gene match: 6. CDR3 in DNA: TGTGCCTGGATTCCCCGGGACAGGGGGAATGAAAAACTGTTTTTT. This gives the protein CAWIPRDRGNEKLFF.

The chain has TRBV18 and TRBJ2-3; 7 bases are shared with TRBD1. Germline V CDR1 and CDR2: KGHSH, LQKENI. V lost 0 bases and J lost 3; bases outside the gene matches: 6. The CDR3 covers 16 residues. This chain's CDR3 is CASSPPGTAYTDTQYF. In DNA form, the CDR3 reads TGTGCCAGCTCACCACCCGGGACAGCCTATACAGATACGCAGTATTTT.

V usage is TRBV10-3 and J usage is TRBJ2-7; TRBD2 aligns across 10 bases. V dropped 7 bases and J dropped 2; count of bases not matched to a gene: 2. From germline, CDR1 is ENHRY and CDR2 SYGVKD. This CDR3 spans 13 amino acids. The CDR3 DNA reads TGTGCCATCATGGGGACTAGCGCCTACGAGCAGTACTTC. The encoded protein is CAIMGTSAYEQYF.

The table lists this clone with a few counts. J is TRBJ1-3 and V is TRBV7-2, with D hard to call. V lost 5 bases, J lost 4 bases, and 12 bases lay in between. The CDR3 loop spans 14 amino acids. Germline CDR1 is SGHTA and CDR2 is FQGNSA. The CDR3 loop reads CASSPRRSGNTIYF. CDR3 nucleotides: TGTGCCAGCAGCCCGCGCAGGTCAGGAAACACCATATATTTT.

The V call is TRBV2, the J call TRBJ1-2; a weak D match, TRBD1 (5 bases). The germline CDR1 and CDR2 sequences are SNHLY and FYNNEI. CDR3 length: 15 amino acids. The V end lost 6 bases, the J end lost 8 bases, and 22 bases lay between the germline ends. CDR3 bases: TGTGCCAGCAGCGCTATCGGGACTGGTGTGGGGGGCTACACCTTC. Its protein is CASSAIGTGVGGYTF.

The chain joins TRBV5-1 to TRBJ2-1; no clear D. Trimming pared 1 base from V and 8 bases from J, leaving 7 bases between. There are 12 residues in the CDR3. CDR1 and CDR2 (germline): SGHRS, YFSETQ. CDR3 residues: CASSLLDHEQFF. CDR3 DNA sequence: TGCGCCAGCAGCTTGTTAGATCATGAGCAGTTCTTC. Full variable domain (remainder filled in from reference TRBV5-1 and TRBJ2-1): KAGVTQTPRYLIKTRGQQVTLSCSPISGHRSVSWYQQTPGQGLQFLFEYFSETQRNKGNFPGRFSGRQFSNSRSEMNVSTLELGDSALYLCASSLLDHEQFFGPGTRLTVL.

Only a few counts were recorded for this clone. This CDR3 reads CASSEPGTRTNIQYF. As DNA, the CDR3 is TGTGCCAGCAGCGAACCCGGGACTAGGACAAACATTCAGTACTTC. V is TRBV5-4 and J is TRBJ2-4; TRBD2 matches at 8 bases. V was pared by 4 bases and J by 6 bases, with 9 bases of the junction left unmatched. The V gene's germline CDR1 is SGHNT and CDR2 YYREEE (reference sequence). CDR3 length: 15 amino acids.

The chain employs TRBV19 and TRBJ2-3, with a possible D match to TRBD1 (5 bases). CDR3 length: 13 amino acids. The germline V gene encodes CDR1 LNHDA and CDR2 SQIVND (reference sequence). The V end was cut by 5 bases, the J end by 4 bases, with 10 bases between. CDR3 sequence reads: CASSQEGADTQYF. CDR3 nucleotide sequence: TGTGCCAGTAGTCAGGAAGGGGCAGATACGCAGTATTTT.

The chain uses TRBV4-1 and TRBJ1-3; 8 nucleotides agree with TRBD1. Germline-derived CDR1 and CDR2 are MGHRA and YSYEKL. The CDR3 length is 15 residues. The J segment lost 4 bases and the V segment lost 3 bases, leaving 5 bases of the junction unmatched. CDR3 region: CASSQVTGAGNTIYF. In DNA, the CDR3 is TGCGCCAGCAGCCAGGTGACAGGGGCCGGAAACACCATATATTTT.

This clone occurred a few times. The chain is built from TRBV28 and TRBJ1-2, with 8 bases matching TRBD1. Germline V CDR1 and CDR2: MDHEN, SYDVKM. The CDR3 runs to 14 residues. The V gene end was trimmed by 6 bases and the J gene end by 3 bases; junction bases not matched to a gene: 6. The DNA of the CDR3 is TGTGCCAGCAGGACTACAGGGGGTTACTATGGCTACACCTTC. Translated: CASRTTGGYYGYTF.

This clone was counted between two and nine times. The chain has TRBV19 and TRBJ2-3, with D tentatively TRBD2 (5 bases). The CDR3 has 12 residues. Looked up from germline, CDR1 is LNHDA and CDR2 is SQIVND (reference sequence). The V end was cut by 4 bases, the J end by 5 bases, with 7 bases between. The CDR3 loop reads CASSKAGDTQYF. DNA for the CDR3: TGTGCCAGTAGTAAGGCGGGAGATACGCAGTATTTT.

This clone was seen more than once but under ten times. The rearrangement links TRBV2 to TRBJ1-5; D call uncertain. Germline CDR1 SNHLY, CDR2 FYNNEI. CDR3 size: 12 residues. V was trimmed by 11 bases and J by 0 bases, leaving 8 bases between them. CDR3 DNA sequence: TGTGCCTCACAGAGTAGCAATCAGCCCCAGCATTTT. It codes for CASQSSNQPQHF.

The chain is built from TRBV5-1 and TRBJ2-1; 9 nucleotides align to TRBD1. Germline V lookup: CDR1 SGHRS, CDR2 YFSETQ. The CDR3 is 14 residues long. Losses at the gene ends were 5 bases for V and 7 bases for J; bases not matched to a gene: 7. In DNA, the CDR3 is TGCGCCAGCAGAGTACAGGGGGCGCAGAATGAGCAGTTCTTC. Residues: CASRVQGAQNEQFF.

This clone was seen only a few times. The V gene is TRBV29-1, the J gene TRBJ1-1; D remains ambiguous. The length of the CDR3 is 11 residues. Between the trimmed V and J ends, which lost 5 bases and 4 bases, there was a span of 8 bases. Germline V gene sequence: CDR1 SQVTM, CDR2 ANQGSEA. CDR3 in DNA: TGCAGCGTTAGAGTGAGCACTGAAGCTTTCTTT. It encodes CSVRVSTEAFF.

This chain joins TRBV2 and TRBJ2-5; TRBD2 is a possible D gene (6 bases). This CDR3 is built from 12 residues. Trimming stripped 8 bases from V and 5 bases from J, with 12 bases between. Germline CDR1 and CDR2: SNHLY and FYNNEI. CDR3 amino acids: CASAGTGETQYF. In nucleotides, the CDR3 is TGTGCCAGCGCGGGGACGGGGGAGACCCAGTACTTC.

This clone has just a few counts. The CDR3 sequence is CATSRELREAAQETQYF. CDR3 nucleotides: TGTGCCACCAGCAGAGAGCTCAGGGAGGCTGCGCAAGAGACCCAGTACTTC. The chain has TRBV15 and TRBJ2-5; D possibly corresponds to TRBD2 (6 bases). CDR1 LNHNV and CDR2 YYDKDF come from the germline V gene (reference sequence). Trimming took 0 bases from V and 2 from J, leaving 16 bases between them. The CDR3 spans 17 residues.